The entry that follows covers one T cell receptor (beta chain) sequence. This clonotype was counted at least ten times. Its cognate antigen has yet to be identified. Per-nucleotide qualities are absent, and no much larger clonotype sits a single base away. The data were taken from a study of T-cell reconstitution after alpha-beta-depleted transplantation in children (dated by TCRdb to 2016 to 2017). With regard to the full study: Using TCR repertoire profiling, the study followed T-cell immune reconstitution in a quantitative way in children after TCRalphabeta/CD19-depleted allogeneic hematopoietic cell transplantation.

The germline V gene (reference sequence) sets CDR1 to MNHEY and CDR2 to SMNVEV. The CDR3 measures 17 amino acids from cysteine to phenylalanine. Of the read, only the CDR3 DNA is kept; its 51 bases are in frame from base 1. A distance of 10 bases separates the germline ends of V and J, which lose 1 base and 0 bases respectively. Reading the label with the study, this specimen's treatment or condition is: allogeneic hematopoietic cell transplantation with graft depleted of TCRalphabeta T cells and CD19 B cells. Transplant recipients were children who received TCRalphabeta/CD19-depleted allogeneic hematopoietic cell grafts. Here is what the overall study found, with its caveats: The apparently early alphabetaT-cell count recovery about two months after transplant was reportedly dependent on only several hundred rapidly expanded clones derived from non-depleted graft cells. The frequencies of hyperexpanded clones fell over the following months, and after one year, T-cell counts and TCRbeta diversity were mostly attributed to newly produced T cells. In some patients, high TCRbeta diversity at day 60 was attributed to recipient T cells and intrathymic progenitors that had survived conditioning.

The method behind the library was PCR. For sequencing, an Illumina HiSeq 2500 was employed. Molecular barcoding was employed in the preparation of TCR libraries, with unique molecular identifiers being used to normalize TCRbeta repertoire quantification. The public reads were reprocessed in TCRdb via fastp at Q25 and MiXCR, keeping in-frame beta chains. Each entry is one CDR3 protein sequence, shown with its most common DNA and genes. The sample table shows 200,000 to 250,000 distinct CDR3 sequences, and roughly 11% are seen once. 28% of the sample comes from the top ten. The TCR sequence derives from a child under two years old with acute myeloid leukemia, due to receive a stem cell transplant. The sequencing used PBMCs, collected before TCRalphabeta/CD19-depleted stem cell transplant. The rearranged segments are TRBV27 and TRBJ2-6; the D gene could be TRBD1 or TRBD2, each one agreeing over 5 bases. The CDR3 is CASSLWGAGSGANVLTF. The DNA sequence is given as TGTGCCAGCAGTTTATGGGGCGCGGGCTCTGGGGCCAACGTCCTGACTTTC.